This TCR beta chain came from a study of spatial heterogeneity in lung cancer. By sample fraction, this clonotype is medium-sized. Its cognate antigen is unknown. Regarding time point: sample taken at primary tumor resection. The donors comprised about 69 untreated early-stage non-small cell lung cancer patients. TCRdb ran MiXCR on the 5' RACE reads and lists one entry per CDR3 protein. Among about 6,800 distinct CDR3 sequences listed, about 14% were seen once. Study-wide points: Mutation tallies in tumors tracked expanded intratumoral alpha and beta TCR counts.

This CDR3 has 17 amino acids. The germline V and J ends were trimmed by 2 bases and 0 bases, with 15 bases remaining between them. CDR1 is SGDLS and CDR2 is YYNGEE in the germline V gene. The rearrangement links TRBV9 to TRBJ1-3, with D perhaps TRBD1 (5 bases). The TCR originated in a male donor with early-stage non-small cell lung cancer. This material consisted of lung tumor tissue, taken at surgery. The CDR3 DNA is TGTGCCAGCAGCGTTGGGGCAGCCGCGTACTCTGGAAACACCATATATTTT. Protein sequence: CASSVGAAAYSGNTIYF.